The entry that follows covers one TCR beta chain sequence. Several immunoSEQ 96-well plates shared each subset's DNA, each plate a replicate. Using immunoSEQ multiplex PCR, the repertoire was profiled, and TCRdb retains in-frame clones only, with some absent. This table has about a million clones, roughly 80% appearing once. Trimming took 5 bases from V and 4 from J, leaving 14 bases between them. The CDR3 is made up of 14 amino acids. Germline V gene lookup returns CDR1 MNHNS and CDR2 SASEGT. The sample belongs to a study of shared clonotypes between healthy human individuals. Adults of Caucasian background living in Nashville, Tennessee made up all donors.

The chain couples TRBV6-1 to TRBJ1-1, with a tentative D call TRBD1 (6 bases). The TCR comes from a man aged 18-30 years in good health. The specimen sequenced was memory CD4+ T cells sorted from blood. Subset here: CD45RA-negative fraction. For the CDR3, the DNA is TGTGCCAGCAGTTTAGGGACATCTGGCACTGAAGCTTTCTTT. Translation: CASSLGTSGTEAFF.